This passage covers 8 T cell receptor beta chains from one sample sequenced in a study of siplizumab effects on memory and regulatory T cells. Here immunoSEQ multiplex PCR was the method, and the copy in TCRdb shows in-frame clones only, minus some. The sample lists some 100,000 clones; about 91% were seen once. Sample: CD4+ T cells sorted from blood. These receptor sequences come from a human donor in good health. Some clones in this sample may be carry-over from other donors' samples.

This chain connects TRBV5-4 to TRBJ1-4; D unresolved. Germline V gene data show CDR1 as SGHNT and CDR2 as YYREEE (reference sequence). V was shortened by 4 bases and J by 7 bases, with 5 bases between the two germline ends. This CDR3 has 11 amino acids. DNA of the CDR3: TGTGCCAGCAGCCAAGGTGAAAAACTGTTTTTT. Its translation: CASSQGEKLFF.

This chain joins TRBV15 and TRBJ2-1; 11 bases map to TRBD2. Germline V gene data show CDR1 as LNHNV and CDR2 as YYDKDF (reference sequence). Trimming took 1 base from V and 0 from J; bases not matched to a gene: 5. There are 18 residues in the CDR3. The CDR3 DNA reads as TGTGCCACCAGCAGAGTGGGACTAGCGGCCTCCTCCTACAATGAGCAGTTCTTC. Amino acid sequence: CATSRVGLAASSYNEQFF. The full variable domain, completed using reference TRBV15 and TRBJ2-1, is DAMVIQNPRYQVTQFGKPVTLSCSQTLNHNVMYWYQQKSSQAPKLLFHYYDKDFNNEADTPDNFQSRRPNTSFCFLDIRSPGLGDTAMYLCATSRVGLAASSYNEQFFGPGTRLTVL.

This chain uses TRBV27 with TRBJ1-2, with 8 bases fitting TRBD1. Trimming at V came to 5 bases and at J to 2 bases, leaving 7 bases not matched to a gene. CDR1 and CDR2 from the germline V gene are MNHEY and SMNVEV (reference sequence). The CDR3 extends over 15 amino acids. The CDR3 coding sequence is TGTGCCAGCAGTCCCGGGGACAGGTGGAACTATGGCTACACCTTC. This encodes CASSPGDRWNYGYTF.

A note on this clone: The sample holds other DNA sequences that translate to the same CDR3. V gene TRBV2 combines with J gene TRBJ2-2; 7 bases agree with TRBD1. Germline lookup yields CDR1 SNHLY and CDR2 FYNNEI. CDR3 size: 14 residues. V gave up 5 bases and J gave up 1 base; unmatched junction bases: 1. The CDR3 DNA sequence: TGTGCCAGCAGTAGGGACAGGAACACCGGGGAGCTGTTTTTT. Translation gives CASSRDRNTGELFF.

The V gene is TRBV7-2, the J gene TRBJ2-4; D may be TRBD1 (6 bases). The CDR3 length is 16 residues. Trimming stripped 5 bases from V and 3 bases from J, with 17 bases between. Germline V gene lookup returns CDR1 SGHTA and CDR2 FQGNSA. The DNA for the CDR3 is TGTGCCAGCAGCCTCGGTCAGGGGTTGGACAAAAACATTCAGTACTTC. Translation gives CASSLGQGLDKNIQYF. Using reference TRBV7-2 and TRBJ2-4 for the parts outside the CDR3, the full variable domain is GAGVSQSPSNKVTEKGKDVELRCDPISGHTALYWYRQSLGQGLEFLIYFQGNSAPDKSGLPSDRFSAERTGGSVSTLTIQRTQQEDSAVYLCASSLGQGLDKNIQYFGAGTRLSVL.

The V gene is TRBV14, the J gene TRBJ2-7; no firm D call. Germline V gives CDR1 SGHDN, CDR2 FVKESK. Trimming shortened V by 0 bases and J by 9 bases, and 12 bases separated the two germline ends. The length of the CDR3 is 13 residues. CDR3 sequence reads: CASSQDGRRLQYF. In DNA, the CDR3 is TGTGCCAGCAGCCAAGATGGACGGAGACTGCAGTACTTC.

The chain is built from TRBV6-1 and TRBJ2-3, with 10 bases identical to TRBD2. V gave up 6 bases and J gave up 4 bases; unmatched junction bases: 4. The CDR3 is made up of 14 amino acids. The germline gives CDR1 MNHNS, CDR2 SASEGT. The CDR3 sequence is CASSPGLAADTQYF. The CDR3 nucleotides read TGTGCCAGCAGCCCCGGACTAGCGGCAGATACGCAGTATTTT.

The CDR3 sequence is CASSKVGGSNQPQHF. DNA of the CDR3: TGTGCCAGCAGCAAGGTAGGCGGGAGCAATCAGCCCCAGCATTTT. The chain employs TRBV7-8 and TRBJ1-5; D uncertain. The CDR3 spans 15 residues. V lost 5 bases to trimming and J lost 1 base, with 12 bases between them. Germline lookup yields CDR1 SGHVS and CDR2 FQNEAQ. The full variable domain, with the rest looked up from reference TRBV7-8 and TRBJ1-5, is GAGVSQSPRYKVAKRGQDVALRCDPISGHVSLFWYQQALGQGPEFLTYFQNEAQLDKSGLPSDRFFAERPEGSVSTLKIQRTQQEDSAVYLCASSKVGGSNQPQHFGDGTRLSIL.